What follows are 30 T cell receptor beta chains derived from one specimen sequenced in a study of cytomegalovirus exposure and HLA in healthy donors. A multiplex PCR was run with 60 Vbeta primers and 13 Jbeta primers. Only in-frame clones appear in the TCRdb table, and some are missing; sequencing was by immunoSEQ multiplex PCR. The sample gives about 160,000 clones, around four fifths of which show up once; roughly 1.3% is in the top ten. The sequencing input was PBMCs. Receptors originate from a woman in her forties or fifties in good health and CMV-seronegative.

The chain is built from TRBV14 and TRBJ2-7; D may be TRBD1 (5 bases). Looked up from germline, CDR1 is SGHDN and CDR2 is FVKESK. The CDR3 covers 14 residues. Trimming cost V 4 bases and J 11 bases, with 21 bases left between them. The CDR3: CASSPRLGPAPEYF. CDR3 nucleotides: TGTGCCAGCAGCCCTAGGTTGGGGCCCGCTCCAGAGTACTTC.

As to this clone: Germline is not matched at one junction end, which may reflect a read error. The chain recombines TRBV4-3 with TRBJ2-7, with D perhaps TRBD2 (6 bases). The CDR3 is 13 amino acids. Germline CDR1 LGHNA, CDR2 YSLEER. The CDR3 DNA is TGCGCCACCAGCTGGGAGGTATGGTACGAGCAGTACTTC. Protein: CATSWEVWYEQYF.

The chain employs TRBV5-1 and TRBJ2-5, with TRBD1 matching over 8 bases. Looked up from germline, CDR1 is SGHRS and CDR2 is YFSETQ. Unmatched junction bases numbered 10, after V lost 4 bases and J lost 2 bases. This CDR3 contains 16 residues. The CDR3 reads CASSPGQGRGQETQYF. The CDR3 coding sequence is TGCGCCAGCAGCCCAGGACAGGGTAGGGGACAAGAGACCCAGTACTTC.

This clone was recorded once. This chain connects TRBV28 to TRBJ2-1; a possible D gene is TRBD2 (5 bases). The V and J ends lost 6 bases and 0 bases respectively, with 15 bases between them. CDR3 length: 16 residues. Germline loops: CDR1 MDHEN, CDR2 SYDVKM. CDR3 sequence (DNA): TGTGCCAGCAGGTTCGAGGGTCGAAGCTCCTACAATGAGCAGTTCTTC. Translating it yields CASRFEGRSSYNEQFF.

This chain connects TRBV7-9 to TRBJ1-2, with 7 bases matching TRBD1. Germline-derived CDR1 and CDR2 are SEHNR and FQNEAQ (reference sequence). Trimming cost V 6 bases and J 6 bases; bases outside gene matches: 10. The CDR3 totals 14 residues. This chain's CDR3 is CASRLTGAVHGYTF. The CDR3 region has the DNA TGTGCCAGCAGACTAACAGGGGCCGTGCATGGCTACACCTTC. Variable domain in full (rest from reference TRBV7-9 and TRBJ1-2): DTGVSQNPRHKITKRGQNVTFRCDPISEHNRLYWYRQTLGQGPEFLTYFQNEAQLEKSRLLSDRFSAERPKGSFSTLEIQRTEQGDSAMYLCASRLTGAVHGYTFGSGTRLTVV.

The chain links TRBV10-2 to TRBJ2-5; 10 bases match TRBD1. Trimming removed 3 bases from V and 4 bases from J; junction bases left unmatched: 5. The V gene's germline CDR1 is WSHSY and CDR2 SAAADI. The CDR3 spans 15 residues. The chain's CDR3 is CASSDRDRGSETQYF. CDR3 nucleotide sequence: TGCGCCAGCAGTGACCGGGACAGGGGCTCAGAGACCCAGTACTTC.

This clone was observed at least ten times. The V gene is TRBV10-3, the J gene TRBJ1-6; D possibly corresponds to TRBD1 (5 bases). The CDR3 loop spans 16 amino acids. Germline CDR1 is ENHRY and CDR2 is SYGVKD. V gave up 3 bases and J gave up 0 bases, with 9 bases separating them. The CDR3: CAISDHQGSYNSPLHF. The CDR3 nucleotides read TGTGCCATCAGTGACCACCAGGGCTCCTATAATTCACCCCTCCACTTT.

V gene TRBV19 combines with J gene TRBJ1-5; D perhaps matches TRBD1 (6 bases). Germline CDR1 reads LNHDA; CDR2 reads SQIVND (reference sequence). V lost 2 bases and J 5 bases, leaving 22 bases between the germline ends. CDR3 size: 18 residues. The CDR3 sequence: CASSILPETGPADQPQHF. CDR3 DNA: TGTGCCAGTAGTATATTGCCGGAGACAGGTCCGGCTGATCAGCCCCAGCATTTT.

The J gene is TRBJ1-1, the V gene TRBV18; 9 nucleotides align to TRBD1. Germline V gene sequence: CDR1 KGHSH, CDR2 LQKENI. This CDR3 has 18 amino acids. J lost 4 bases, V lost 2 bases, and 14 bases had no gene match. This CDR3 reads CASSPKSRDRVSGTEAFF. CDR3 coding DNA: TGTGCCAGCTCACCAAAATCACGGGACAGGGTTTCGGGCACTGAAGCTTTCTTT.

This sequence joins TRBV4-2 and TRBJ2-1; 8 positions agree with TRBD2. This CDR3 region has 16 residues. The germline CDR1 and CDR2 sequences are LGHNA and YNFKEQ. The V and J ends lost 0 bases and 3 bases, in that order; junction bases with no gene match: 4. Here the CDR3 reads CASSQEIAGYYNEQFF. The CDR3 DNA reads TGTGCCAGCAGCCAAGAAATAGCGGGATACTACAATGAGCAGTTCTTC.

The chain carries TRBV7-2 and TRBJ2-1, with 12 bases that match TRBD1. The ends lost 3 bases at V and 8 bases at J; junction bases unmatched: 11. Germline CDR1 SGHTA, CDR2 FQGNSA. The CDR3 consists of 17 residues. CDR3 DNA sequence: TGTGCCAGCAGCTTTGCCACTGGGACAGGGGGCTTCCATGAGCAGTTCTTC. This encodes CASSFATGTGGFHEQFF.

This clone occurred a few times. CDR3 amino acids: CASSLSSGGPQHF. The CDR3 nucleotides are TGTGCCAGCAGTTTATCATCGGGAGGGCCCCAGCATTTT. J is TRBJ1-5 and V is TRBV27, with no clear D. The CDR3 sequence is 13 residues long. CDR1 is MNHEY and CDR2 is SMNVEV in the germline V gene (reference sequence). V lost 0 bases and J 9 bases, leaving 9 bases between the germline ends.

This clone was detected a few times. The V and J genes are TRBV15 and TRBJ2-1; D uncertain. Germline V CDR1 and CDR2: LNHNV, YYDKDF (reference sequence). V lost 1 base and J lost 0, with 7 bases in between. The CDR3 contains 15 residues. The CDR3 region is CATSRAGNSYNEQFF. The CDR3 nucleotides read TGTGCCACCAGCAGAGCAGGAAACTCCTACAATGAGCAGTTCTTC.

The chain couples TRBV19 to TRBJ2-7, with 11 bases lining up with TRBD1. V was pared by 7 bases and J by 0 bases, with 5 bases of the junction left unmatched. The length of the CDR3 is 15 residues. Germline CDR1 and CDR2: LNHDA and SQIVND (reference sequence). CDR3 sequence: CASTRGTGGSYEQYF. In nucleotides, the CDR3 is TGTGCCAGTACAAGGGGGACAGGGGGCTCCTACGAGCAGTACTTC.

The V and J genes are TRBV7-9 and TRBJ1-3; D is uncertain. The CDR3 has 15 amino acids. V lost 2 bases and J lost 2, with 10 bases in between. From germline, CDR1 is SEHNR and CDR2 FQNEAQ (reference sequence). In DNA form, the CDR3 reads TGTGCCAGCAGCTTACTTTACGGGGCTGGAAACACCATATATTTT. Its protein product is CASSLLYGAGNTIYF.

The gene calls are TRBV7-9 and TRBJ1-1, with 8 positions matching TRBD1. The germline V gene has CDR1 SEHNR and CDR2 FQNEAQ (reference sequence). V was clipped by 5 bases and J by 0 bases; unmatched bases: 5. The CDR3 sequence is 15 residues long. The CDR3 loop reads CASSPRQGLNTEAFF. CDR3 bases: TGTGCCAGCAGCCCCCGACAGGGGTTGAACACTGAAGCTTTCTTT.

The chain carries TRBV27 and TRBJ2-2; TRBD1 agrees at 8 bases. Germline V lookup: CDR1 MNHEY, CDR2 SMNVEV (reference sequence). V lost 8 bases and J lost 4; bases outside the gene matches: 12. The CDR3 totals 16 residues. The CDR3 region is CASSDREVRGTGELFF. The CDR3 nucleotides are TGTGCCAGCTCGGACAGGGAGGTACGCGGCACCGGGGAGCTGTTTTTT.

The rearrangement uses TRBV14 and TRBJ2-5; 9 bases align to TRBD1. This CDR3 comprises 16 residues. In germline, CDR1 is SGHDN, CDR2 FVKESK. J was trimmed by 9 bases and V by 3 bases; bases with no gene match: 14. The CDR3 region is CASSHTPGTGRWAQYF. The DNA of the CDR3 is TGTGCCAGCAGCCACACCCCCGGGACAGGGAGATGGGCCCAGTACTTC. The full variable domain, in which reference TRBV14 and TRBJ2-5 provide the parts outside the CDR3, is EAGVTQFPSHSVIEKGQTVTLRCDPISGHDNLYWYRRVMGKEIKFLLHFVKESKQDESGMPNNRFLAERTGGTYSTLKVQPAELEDSGVYFCASSHTPGTGRWAQYFGPGTRLLVL.

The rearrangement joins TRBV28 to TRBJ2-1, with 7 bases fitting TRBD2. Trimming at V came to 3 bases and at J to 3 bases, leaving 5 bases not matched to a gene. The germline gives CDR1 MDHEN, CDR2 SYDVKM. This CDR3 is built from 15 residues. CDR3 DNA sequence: TGTGCCAGCAGTTTCGGCAGGACTAGCTACAATGAGCAGTTCTTC. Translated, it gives CASSFGRTSYNEQFF.

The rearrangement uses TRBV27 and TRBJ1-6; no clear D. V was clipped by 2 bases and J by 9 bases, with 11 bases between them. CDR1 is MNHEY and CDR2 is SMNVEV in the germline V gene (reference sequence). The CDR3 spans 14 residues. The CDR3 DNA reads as TGTGCCAGCAGTTTACTGATCGAGGGTTCACCCCTCCACTTT. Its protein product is CASSLLIEGSPLHF.

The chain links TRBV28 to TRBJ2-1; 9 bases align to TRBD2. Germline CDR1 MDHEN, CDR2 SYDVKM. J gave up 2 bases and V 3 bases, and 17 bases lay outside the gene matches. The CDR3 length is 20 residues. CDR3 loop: CASSLAPGLRGGFPYNEQFF. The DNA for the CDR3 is TGTGCCAGCAGTTTGGCCCCTGGGTTGCGGGGGGGCTTCCCCTACAATGAGCAGTTCTTC. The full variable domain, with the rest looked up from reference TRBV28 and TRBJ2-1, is DVKVTQSSRYLVKRTGEKVFLECVQDMDHENMFWYRQDPGLGLRLIYFSYDVKMKEKGDIPEGYSVSREKKERFSLILESASTNQTSMYLCASSLAPGLRGGFPYNEQFFGPGTRLTVL.

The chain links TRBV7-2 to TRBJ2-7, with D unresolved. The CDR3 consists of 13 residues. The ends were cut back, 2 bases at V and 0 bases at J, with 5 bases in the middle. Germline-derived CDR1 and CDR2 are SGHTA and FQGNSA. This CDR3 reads CASSLPSSYEQYF. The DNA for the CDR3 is TGTGCCAGCAGCTTACCTAGCTCCTACGAGCAGTACTTC.

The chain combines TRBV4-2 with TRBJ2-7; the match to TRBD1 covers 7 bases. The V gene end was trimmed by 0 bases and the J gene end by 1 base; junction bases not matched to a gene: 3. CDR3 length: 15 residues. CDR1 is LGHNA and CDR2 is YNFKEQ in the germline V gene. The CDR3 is CASSQEYRGSYEQYF. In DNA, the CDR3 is TGTGCCAGCAGCCAAGAATACAGGGGTTCCTACGAGCAGTACTTC.

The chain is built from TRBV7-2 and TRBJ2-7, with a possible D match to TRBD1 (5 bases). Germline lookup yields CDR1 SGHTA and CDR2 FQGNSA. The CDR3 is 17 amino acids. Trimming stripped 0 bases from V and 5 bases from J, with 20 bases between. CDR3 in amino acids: CASSLAWAGPDPNEQYF. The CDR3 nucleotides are TGTGCCAGCAGCTTAGCGTGGGCAGGGCCAGACCCTAACGAGCAGTACTTC.

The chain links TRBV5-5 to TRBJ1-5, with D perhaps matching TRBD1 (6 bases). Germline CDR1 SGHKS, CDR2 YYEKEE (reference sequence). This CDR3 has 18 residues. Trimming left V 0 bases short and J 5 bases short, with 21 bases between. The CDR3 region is CASSLDGLGAWGDQPQHF. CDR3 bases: TGTGCCAGCAGCTTGGACGGTCTGGGGGCATGGGGTGATCAGCCCCAGCATTTT.

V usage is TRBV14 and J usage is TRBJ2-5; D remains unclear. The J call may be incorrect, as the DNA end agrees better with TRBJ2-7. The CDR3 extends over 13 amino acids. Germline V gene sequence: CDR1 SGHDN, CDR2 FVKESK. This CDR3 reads CASSPLTPYEQYF. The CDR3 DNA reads TGTGCCAGCAGCCCTCTGACACCGTACGAGCAGTACTTC.

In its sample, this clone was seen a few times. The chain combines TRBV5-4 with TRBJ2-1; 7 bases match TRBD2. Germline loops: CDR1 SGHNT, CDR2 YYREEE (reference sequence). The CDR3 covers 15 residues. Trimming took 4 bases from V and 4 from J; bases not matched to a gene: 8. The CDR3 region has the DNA TGTGCCAGCAGCCGGGAGGCCCAAGGATACAATGAGCAGTTCTTC. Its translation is CASSREAQGYNEQFF.

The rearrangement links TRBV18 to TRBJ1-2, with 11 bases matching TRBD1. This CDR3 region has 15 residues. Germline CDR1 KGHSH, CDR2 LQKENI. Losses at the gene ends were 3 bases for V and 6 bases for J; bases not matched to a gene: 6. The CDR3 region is CASSPTDRGHNGYTF. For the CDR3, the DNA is TGTGCCAGCTCACCGACGGACAGGGGGCACAATGGCTACACCTTC.

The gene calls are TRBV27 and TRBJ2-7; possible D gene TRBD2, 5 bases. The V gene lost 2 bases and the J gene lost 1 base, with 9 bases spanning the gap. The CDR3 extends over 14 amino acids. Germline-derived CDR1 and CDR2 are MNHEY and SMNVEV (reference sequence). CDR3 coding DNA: TGTGCCAGCAGTTTAGGGAGAACATCCTACGAGCAGTACTTC. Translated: CASSLGRTSYEQYF.

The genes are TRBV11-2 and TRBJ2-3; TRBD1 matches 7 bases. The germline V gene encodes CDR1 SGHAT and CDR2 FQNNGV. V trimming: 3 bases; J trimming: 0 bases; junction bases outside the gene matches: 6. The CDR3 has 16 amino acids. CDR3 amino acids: CASSFHRTGSTDTQYF. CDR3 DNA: TGTGCCAGCAGCTTCCACCGGACAGGTAGCACAGATACGCAGTATTTT.